Listed below are T cell receptor beta chains from one sample, sequenced in a study of post-analysis software for immune sequencing data. Via MiXCR, TCRdb re-called the PCR reads, giving one row per CDR3 protein. The sample shows 750,000 to 950,000 distinct CDR3 sequences, about 45% of them seen only once. The sequenced sample was blood. These receptors were collected from a girl aged 5-17 years with multiple sclerosis. Both conserved end residues are part of each CDR3. The D gene is left open where the match is weak. The size entry is marked missing in some rows and otherwise reads once, few, many or a size class.

v_call	j_call	d_call	clone_size	cdr3_nt	cdr3_aa
TRBV7-2	TRBJ1-1	TRBD1	many	TGTGCCAGCAGTCTGGACAGGGGATGGCCTGAAGCTTTCTTT	CASSLDRGWPEAFF
TRBV5-5	TRBJ2-5	TRBD2	NA	TGTGCCAGCAGGATACTAGGACTAGCGGGGGGGGAGACCCAGTACTTC	CASRILGLAGGETQYF
TRBV20-1	TRBJ2-7	NA	few	TGCAGTGCTAGACGGGGTGTCTACGAGCAGTACTTC	CSARRGVYEQYF
TRBV7-3	TRBJ2-3	NA	NA	TGTGCCAGCAGCGCGTATGACTGGTCAGATACGCAGTATTTT	CASSAYDWSDTQYF
TRBV27	TRBJ1-6	TRBD1	few	TGTGCCAGCAGTCCAGGGACAGGGTTACGACCCCTCCACTTT	CASSPGTGLRPLHF
TRBV24-1	TRBJ2-7	TRBD2	NA	TGTGCCACCAGTGACCCTACTAGCGGGAGTCCCTACGAGCAGTACTTC	CATSDPTSGSPYEQYF
TRBV29-1	TRBJ2-1	TRBD1	NA	TGCAGCGTCCTACTCTCCGGGACAGCAACCTACAATGAGCAGTTCTTC	CSVLLSGTATYNEQFF
TRBV6-1	TRBJ2-6	TRBD1	NA	TGTGCCAGCAGAGTACAGGGGCCTGGGGCCAACGTCCTGACTTTC	CASRVQGPGANVLTF
TRBV28	TRBJ1-1	NA	NA	TGTGCCAGCAGTTCCCCCAGGGTTGCCACTGAAGCTTTCTTT	CASSSPRVATEAFF
TRBV13	TRBJ2-1	NA	NA	TGTGCCAGCAGCTTAAGGCCAATAAATGAGCAGTTCTTC	CASSLRPINEQFF
TRBV7-9	TRBJ2-3	NA	NA	TGTGCCAGCAGCCCTCCCCGGACTGGCACAGATACGCAGTATTTT	CASSPPRTGTDTQYF
TRBV29-1	TRBJ2-7	TRBD1	NA	TGCAGCGCTGAGACAGGGTCCTACGAGCAGTACTTC	CSAETGSYEQYF
TRBV29-1	TRBJ1-5	NA	NA	TGCAGCGTTTCGGGGGGTCCGGGGCAGCCCCAGCATTTT	CSVSGGPGQPQHF
TRBV20-1	TRBJ2-7	TRBD1	NA	TGCAGTGCTAGAGGAAAAACAGGGGGCTCGGACGAGCAGTACTTC	CSARGKTGGSDEQYF
TRBV4-3	TRBJ2-7	TRBD1	few	TGCGCCAGCAGCCGGATGGGACAGGGTCCGTACGAGCAGTACTTC	CASSRMGQGPYEQYF
TRBV20-1	TRBJ1-5	NA	few	TGCAGTGCCCAGGGGTTGAGCAATCAGCCCCAGCATTTT	CSAQGLSNQPQHF
TRBV7-8	TRBJ2-1	TRBD2	few	TGTGCCAGCAGCTTAGGTCATCCGGGAGGCCCCGGTAATGAGCAGTTCTTC	CASSLGHPGGPGNEQFF
TRBV12-3/TRBV12-4	TRBJ2-1	NA	NA	TGTGCCAGCAGTAGAGGGAGCGGCGATGAGCAGTTCTTC	CASSRGSGDEQFF
TRBV27	TRBJ2-7	NA	NA	TGTGCCAGCAGTTTTGGAAACGAGCGGTACTTC	CASSFGNERYF
TRBV20-1	TRBJ2-7	TRBD2	few	TGCAGTGCCGCGTTACTGGCTAGCGGGAGGATCTCCTACGAGCAGTACTTC	CSAALLASGRISYEQYF
TRBV29-1	TRBJ2-3	NA	NA	TGCAGCGTTGTAACATACACAGATACGCAGTATTTT	CSVVTYTDTQYF
TRBV14	TRBJ2-3	TRBD2	NA	TGTGCCAGCAGCCAAGATCGTACTAGCGGGAGGACAGCCAGGAGCACAGATACGCAGTATTTT	CASSQDRTSGRTARSTDTQYF
TRBV20-1	TRBJ2-7	NA	NA	TGCAGTGCCGGGGGAGAAGGTTTGGTTCCGTACTTC	CSAGGEGLVPYF
TRBV2	TRBJ2-7	TRBD2	NA	TGTGCCCTGCGGGAAGCGGGAATCGACGAGCAGTACTTC	CALREAGIDEQYF
TRBV7-2	TRBJ2-2	TRBD2	few	TGTGCCAGCACCAGACTAGCGGAGAAGGGCGGGGAGCTGTTTTTT	CASTRLAEKGGELFF